These 19 T cell receptor beta chains were all obtained from the same sample, sequenced in a study of blood T cells in healthy people across ages. Combining a sample-barcoded 5' primer with a J-beta primer mix, a second PCR ran for 7 to 11 cycles. One entry per CDR3 protein results from TCRdb running MiXCR on the 5' RACE reads. The data contain roughly 560,000 distinct CDR3 sequences, 24% of them singletons. The sample was also reused in another study, on T cells of mothers and their children.

Sequenced input: blood. All receptors come from a boy younger than 18 in good health.

This clonotype was seen a handful of times. J is TRBJ2-7 and V is TRBV10-3; D call uncertain. Germline assignment: CDR1 ENHRY and CDR2 SYGVKD. This CDR3 contains 12 residues. The V gene lost 4 bases and the J gene lost 3 bases, with 7 bases spanning the gap. The CDR3 protein is CAISAGDYEQYF. The CDR3 nucleotides are TGTGCCATCAGTGCTGGGGACTACGAGCAGTACTTC.

A few counts support this clonotype. The CDR3 region has the DNA TGTGCCAGCAGCTTAGGTTTGGGTGGACAGGAAAGCACAGATACGCAGTATTTT. Protein sequence: CASSLGLGGQESTDTQYF. This chain links TRBV7-3 with TRBJ2-3; 7 positions agree with TRBD1. This CDR3 has 18 residues. V shed 2 bases and J 0 bases; nucleotides not matched to a gene: 11. In germline, CDR1 is SGHTA, CDR2 FQGTGA.

This clonotype was counted only a few times. One end of the junction does not line up with germline, which may come from a read error. The chain is built from TRBV3-1 and TRBJ2-7; 12 nucleotides match TRBD2. The length of the CDR3 is 15 residues. The germline gives CDR1 LGHDT, CDR2 YNNKEL (reference sequence). CDR3 amino acids: CASSQPSGGADEQYF. As DNA, the CDR3 is TGCGCCAGCAGCCAACCTAGCGGGGGGGCCGACGAGCAGTACTTC.

The genes are TRBV4-2 and TRBJ2-5, with TRBD2 as a possible D gene (5 bases). Germline values: CDR1 LGHNA, CDR2 YNFKEQ. Between the trimmed V and J ends, which lost 0 bases and 5 bases, there was a span of 10 bases. The CDR3 runs 14 residues. CDR3 coding DNA: TGTGCCAGCAGCCAAGATGGGAGTGGGGAGACCCAGTACTTC. Amino acid sequence: CASSQDGSGETQYF.

The rearrangement uses TRBV20-1 and TRBJ2-7, with D possibly being TRBD2 (5 bases). The germline V gene encodes CDR1 DFQATT and CDR2 SNEGSKA (reference sequence). The CDR3 extends over 11 amino acids. Trimming stripped 5 bases from V and 3 bases from J, with 8 bases between. CDR3 DNA: TGCAGTGCTCCAGACTACTACGAGCAGTACTTC. Translating it yields CSAPDYYEQYF.

This clonotype was counted only a few times. The chain employs TRBV4-1 and TRBJ1-5; 9 nucleotides agree with TRBD1. The CDR3 loop spans 14 amino acids. V lost 1 base and J lost 7; bases outside the gene matches: 2. Germline V lookup: CDR1 MGHRA, CDR2 YSYEKL. The CDR3 DNA reads as TGCGCCAGCAGCCAAGTACAGGGGGCCCAGCCCCAGCATTTT. Encoded protein: CASSQVQGAQPQHF.

This clonotype occurred a few times. J is TRBJ2-7 and V is TRBV20-1; D not resolved. This CDR3 is 10 amino acids long. Deletions cut 7 bases from V and 2 bases from J, with 6 bases between. Germline CDR1 and CDR2: DFQATT and SNEGSKA (reference sequence). CDR3 coding DNA: TGCAGTGGGGTACCCTACGAGCAGTACTTC. It codes for CSGVPYEQYF.

The rearrangement links TRBV12-3 or TRBV12-4 to TRBJ1-2, with unresolved D. This CDR3 has 17 amino acids. V was cut by 2 bases and J by 2 bases, with 18 bases left in between. CDR3 amino acids: CASSLSDDTFLNYGYTF. DNA of the CDR3: TGTGCCAGCAGTTTAAGTGATGACACCTTCCTGAACTATGGCTACACCTTC.

This clonotype was recorded a few times. J is TRBJ1-4 and V is TRBV4-3; D perhaps matches TRBD1 (5 bases). The germline CDR1 and CDR2 sequences are LGHNA and YSLEER. This CDR3 spans 14 amino acids. Trimming took 3 bases from V and 7 from J, leaving 12 bases between them. The chain's CDR3 is CASSQDITGEKLFF. The CDR3 coding sequence is TGCGCCAGCAGCCAGGACATAACGGGTGAAAAACTGTTTTTT.

This clonotype was picked up a small number of times. The chain joins TRBV25-1 to TRBJ2-5; TRBD2 aligns across 8 bases. V gave up 3 bases and J gave up 4 bases; unmatched junction bases: 4. CDR1 and CDR2 from the germline V gene are MGHDK and SYGVNS. The CDR3 contains 14 residues. The CDR3 DNA reads TGTGCCAGCAGTGATTCGGGGGGGCCAGAGACCCAGTACTTC. Translating it yields CASSDSGGPETQYF.

The J gene is TRBJ2-2, the V gene TRBV28; 8 nucleotides line up with TRBD1. Germline CDR1 reads MDHEN; CDR2 reads SYDVKM. The CDR3 covers 16 residues. Trimming took 3 bases from V and 1 from J; bases not matched to a gene: 4. CDR3 residues: CASSFYGTGNTGELFF. CDR3 nucleotides: TGTGCCAGCAGTTTCTACGGGACAGGGAACACCGGGGAGCTGTTTTTT. Full variable domain (missing parts from reference TRBV28 and TRBJ2-2): DVKVTQSSRYLVKRTGEKVFLECVQDMDHENMFWYRQDPGLGLRLIYFSYDVKMKEKGDIPEGYSVSREKKERFSLILESASTNQTSMYLCASSFYGTGNTGELFFGEGSRLTVL.

In its sample, this clonotype was seen a few times. The chain combines TRBV28 with TRBJ2-7; D unresolved. V was trimmed by 2 bases and J by 5 bases, leaving 7 bases between them. The CDR3 extends over 12 amino acids. CDR1 is MDHEN, CDR2 SYDVKM, per germline. For the CDR3, the DNA is TGTGCCAGCAGTTTAGGTAGTAACGAGCAGTACTTC. Amino acid sequence: CASSLGSNEQYF.

This clonotype showed up just once. CDR3 sequence reads: CSARAEGEGTEAFF. The CDR3 DNA is TGCAGTGCTAGAGCGGAGGGGGAGGGGACTGAAGCTTTCTTT. This chain links TRBV20-1 with TRBJ1-1; TRBD1 might be the D (6 bases). The V end was cut by 1 base, the J end by 5 bases, with 14 bases between. This CDR3 comprises 14 residues. Germline loops: CDR1 DFQATT, CDR2 SNEGSKA (reference sequence).

This chain links TRBV10-3 with TRBJ2-7; D not certain. This CDR3 comprises 14 residues. Germline V gene lookup returns CDR1 ENHRY and CDR2 SYGVKD. With 3 bases removed from V and 3 bases from J, the gap between germline ends came to 12 bases. The CDR3 sequence: CAISEVEYGYEQYF. CDR3 in DNA: TGTGCCATCAGTGAAGTGGAATATGGCTACGAGCAGTACTTC.

This clonotype was seen only a few times. The chain has TRBV6-4 and TRBJ1-5, with 8 bases aligning to TRBD1. The CDR3 extends over 17 amino acids. Trimming removed 2 bases from V and 2 bases from J; junction bases left unmatched: 8. Per germline, CDR1 MRHNA and CDR2 SNTAGT. The CDR3 sequence: CASSDPGAQGGNQPQHF. In nucleotides, the CDR3 is TGTGCCAGCAGTGACCCTGGTGCACAGGGGGGCAATCAGCCCCAGCATTTT.

The J gene is TRBJ2-4, the V gene TRBV5-6, with D perhaps matching TRBD1 (6 bases). CDR3 size: 15 residues. V lost 4 bases and J lost 7, with 18 bases in between. Germline values: CDR1 SGHDT, CDR2 YYEEEE. CDR3 nucleotides: TGTGCCAGCAGCCATTCCCAGGGGTCTCCGAACATTCAGTACTTC. Translating gives CASSHSQGSPNIQYF.

This clonotype was detected only a few times. The chain is built from TRBV4-3 and TRBJ2-1; 8 positions match TRBD2. J gave up 5 bases and V 0 bases, and 9 bases lay outside the gene matches. The CDR3 spans 17 residues. Germline lookup yields CDR1 LGHNA and CDR2 YSLEER. CDR3 region: CASSQDLERGLHNEQFF. The CDR3 coding sequence is TGCGCCAGCAGCCAAGATCTGGAGCGGGGGTTACACAATGAGCAGTTCTTC.

This clonotype was seen a handful of times. The chain links TRBV6-2 or TRBV6-3 to TRBJ1-1; D is unclear. This CDR3 region has 14 residues. Trimming cost V 5 bases and J 3 bases, with 13 bases left between them. Germline V gene lookup returns CDR1 MNHEY and CDR2 SVGEGT. The CDR3 spells CASSAADWDTEAFF. DNA of the CDR3: TGTGCCAGCAGTGCCGCTGACTGGGACACTGAAGCTTTCTTT.

There are a few counts of this clonotype. The chain links TRBV27 to TRBJ2-7; the D gene is possibly TRBD1 (6 bases). Germline V gene sequence: CDR1 MNHEY, CDR2 SMNVEV (reference sequence). The CDR3 length is 15 residues. Trimming removed 5 bases at V and 8 bases at J, with 22 bases between. CDR3 sequence reads: CASSLGTRGSRKQYF. Written as DNA, the CDR3 is TGTGCCAGCAGTCTCGGGACAAGGGGCTCCCGGAAGCAGTACTTC.